Shown below are 23 T cell receptor beta chains from a single sample sequenced in a study of T cell repertoires in cytomegalovirus infection. TCRdb reprocessed the reads via MiXCR and lists one record per CDR3 protein. Of roughly 640,000 distinct CDR3 sequences listed, roughly 24% are singletons. Sequenced sample: CD8+ T cells from PBMCs. The receptors were gathered from a human donor in good health (CMV status not recorded). Some clones in this sample may be carry-over from other donors' samples.

This clonotype has just a few counts. The chain couples TRBV5-4 to TRBJ1-2; 8 bases map to TRBD1. The CDR3 covers 16 residues. Germline values: CDR1 SGHNT, CDR2 YYREEE (reference sequence). The V and J ends lost 1 base and 7 bases, in that order; junction bases with no gene match: 12. In nucleotides, the CDR3 is TGTGCCAGCAGCTTGAGCGACAGGGGTTTGGTATTTGGCTACACCTTC. Translating gives CASSLSDRGLVFGYTF.

Ten or more counts support this clonotype. CDR3 in amino acids: CASSSHGYSNQPQHF. The CDR3 coding sequence is TGTGCCAGCAGCTCCCACGGGTATAGCAATCAGCCCCAGCATTTT. V and J are TRBV7-2 and TRBJ1-5; D gene unclear. This CDR3 contains 15 residues. Germline lookup yields CDR1 SGHTA and CDR2 FQGNSA. V was pared by 4 bases and J by 0 bases, with 10 bases between.

The V call is TRBV28, the J call TRBJ2-2; unclear D gene. The CDR3 spans 12 residues. Trimming removed 6 bases from V and 6 bases from J, with 8 bases in between. From germline, CDR1 is MDHEN and CDR2 SYDVKM. Here the CDR3 DNA reads TGTGCCAGCAGGATGCCCCCCGGGGAGCTGTTTTTT. Its protein is CASRMPPGELFF.

This clonotype was picked up many times. The V gene is TRBV7-9, the J gene TRBJ1-1; no clear D gene. This CDR3 is 12 amino acids long. The ends were cut back, 2 bases at V and 3 bases at J, with 4 bases in the middle. CDR1 and CDR2 (germline): SEHNR, FQNEAQ (reference sequence). CDR3 bases: TGTGCCAGCAGCTTAAGGGACACTGAAGCTTTCTTT. Translation gives CASSLRDTEAFF.

This chain joins TRBV19 and TRBJ1-5, with unresolved D. Trimming stripped 6 bases from V and 0 bases from J, with 9 bases between. Germline lookup yields CDR1 LNHDA and CDR2 SQIVND (reference sequence). The CDR3 is 14 residues long. The CDR3, as DNA: TGTGCCAGTAGCCACGGGTATAGCAATCAGCCCCAGCATTTT. Its protein is CASSHGYSNQPQHF.

On this clonotype itself: Compared with germline, one end of the junction differs, possibly owing to a read error. The V gene is TRBV6-5, the J gene TRBJ2-1, with D tentatively TRBD1 (6 bases). Germline assignment: CDR1 MNHEY and CDR2 SVGAGI. The CDR3 spans 14 residues. The CDR3 region is CANSPDSPYNEQFF. CDR3 nucleotide sequence: TGTGCCAACAGTCCGGACAGTCCCTACAATGAGCAGTTCTTC.

V usage is TRBV12-3 or TRBV12-4 and J usage is TRBJ1-1, with a tentative D call TRBD1 (6 bases). CDR3 length equals 15 residues. V gave up 7 bases and J gave up 4 bases, with 19 bases separating them. Here the CDR3 DNA reads TGTGCCAGCATTGAGGGGGAAATAGGGGTCACTGAAGCTTTCTTT. Protein sequence: CASIEGEIGVTEAFF.

This clonotype appeared a few times. The gene calls are TRBV5-1 and TRBJ2-2, with TRBD1 matching over 8 bases. Germline CDR1 is SGHRS and CDR2 is YFSETQ. The CDR3 spans 15 residues. Germline trimming cut 5 bases from V and 3 bases from J; bases unmatched to any gene: 6. CDR3 residues: CASRFVDRDTGELFF. CDR3 nucleotides: TGCGCCAGCAGGTTTGTGGACAGGGACACCGGGGAGCTGTTTTTT.

As concerns this clonotype: This could be a read error, since a much larger clone is one nucleotide away. The chain joins TRBV11-2 to TRBJ1-1; D may be TRBD1 (6 bases). Germline-derived CDR1 and CDR2 are SGHAT and FQNNGV. Trimming took 2 bases from V and 6 from J, leaving 19 bases between them. The CDR3 loop spans 16 amino acids. CDR3 nucleotide sequence: TGTGCCAGCAGCTTAAGGCAGGGGCGACGCAACTCTGAAGCTTTCTTT. Translation gives CASSLRQGRRNSEAFF.

The chain's CDR3 is CAINRGGGNEQFF. DNA for the CDR3: TGTGCCATCAACCGCGGGGGAGGAAATGAGCAGTTCTTC. The gene calls are TRBV10-3 and TRBJ2-1; 7 positions match TRBD2. The CDR3 is 13 residues long. Germline V lookup: CDR1 ENHRY, CDR2 SYGVKD. J lost 7 bases, V lost 7 bases, and 7 bases had no gene match.

This clonotype was observed a few times. The chain links TRBV19 to TRBJ2-1; 9 bases are shared with TRBD1. The germline V gene has CDR1 LNHDA and CDR2 SQIVND (reference sequence). The V and J ends lost 6 bases and 3 bases, in that order; junction bases with no gene match: 12. The CDR3 has 17 residues. Here the CDR3 DNA reads TGTGCCAGTAGGAGGTTGACAGGGGGATCCTACTACAATGAGCAGTTCTTC. It encodes CASRRLTGGSYYNEQFF.

The table lists this clonotype with a few counts. The CDR3 DNA sequence: TGTGCCAGCAGCCCAGTACTGGGGGGGTACGACGAGCAGTACTTC. Translated: CASSPVLGGYDEQYF. The chain employs TRBV14 and TRBJ2-7; 7 positions agree with TRBD2. The V and J ends lost 4 bases and 5 bases, in that order; junction bases with no gene match: 11. The CDR3 contains 15 residues. Germline CDR1 SGHDN, CDR2 FVKESK.

The chain couples TRBV13 to TRBJ1-2, with TRBD1 matching 10 bases. Germline V gene sequence: CDR1 PRHDT, CDR2 FYEKMQ (reference sequence). V shed 0 bases and J 7 bases; nucleotides not matched to a gene: 8. This CDR3 has 16 residues. Here the CDR3 reads CASSLGLGQGIRGYTF. CDR3 nucleotides: TGTGCCAGCAGCTTAGGTCTGGGACAGGGGATACGTGGCTACACCTTC.

The sample holds a few counts of this clonotype. The V gene is TRBV2, the J gene TRBJ1-1, with D maybe TRBD1 (5 bases). The CDR3 sequence is 15 residues long. The germline V gene encodes CDR1 SNHLY and CDR2 FYNNEI. The V and J ends lost 7 bases and 8 bases respectively, with 23 bases between them. The CDR3 nucleotides read TGTGCCAGCATTTCGGCCCGCCTCGGGGCAGCCGAAGCTTTCTTT. It specifies CASISARLGAAEAFF.

This clonotype was detected only a few times. V and J are TRBV10-2 and TRBJ1-6; D gene ambiguous. The CDR3 totals 11 residues. Germline assignment: CDR1 WSHSY and CDR2 SAAADI. Between the trimmed V and J ends, which lost 8 bases and 8 bases, there was a span of 7 bases. The CDR3 DNA is TGCGCCAGCGGTAGGGATTCACCCCTCCACTTT. Encoded protein: CASGRDSPLHF.

This chain joins TRBV19 and TRBJ2-1; 10 bases align to TRBD2. CDR1 is LNHDA, CDR2 SQIVND, per germline (reference sequence). Losses at the gene ends were 10 bases for V and 2 bases for J; bases not matched to a gene: 8. This CDR3 region has 15 residues. CDR3 amino acids: CATTQGLATYNEQFF. CDR3 in DNA: TGTGCCACCACCCAGGGACTAGCGACCTACAATGAGCAGTTCTTC.

Concerning this clonotype itself: A much bigger clone sits one base away, suggesting this may be a read error. The genes are TRBV7-3 and TRBJ2-2; no clear D. Germline V gene lookup returns CDR1 SGHTA and CDR2 FQGTGA. This CDR3 has 13 amino acids. Deletions cut 4 bases from V and 9 bases from J, with 12 bases between. The CDR3 DNA reads as TGTGCCAGCAGCTCCTTATTAACCAGGGAGCTGTTTTTT. Its protein is CASSSLLTRELFF. Full variable domain (rest looked up from reference TRBV7-3 and TRBJ2-2): GAGVSQTPSNKVTEKGKYVELRCDPISGHTALYWYRQSLGQGPEFLIYFQGTGAADDSGLPNDRFFAVRPEGSVSTLKIQRTERGDSAVYLCASSSLLTRELFFGEGSRLTVL.

This clonotype has ten or more counts. V gene TRBV27 combines with J gene TRBJ2-1; D gene unclear. This CDR3 has 16 amino acids. The V end was cut by 0 bases, the J end by 0 bases, with 9 bases between. Germline V gene lookup returns CDR1 MNHEY and CDR2 SMNVEV (reference sequence). CDR3 in DNA: TGTGCCAGCAGTTTATCGACGGACCCCTCCTACAATGAGCAGTTCTTC. Translating gives CASSLSTDPSYNEQFF.

This clonotype came up many times. J is TRBJ1-6 and V is TRBV28, with D possibly TRBD1 on 6 matching bases. The CDR3 totals 14 residues. Trimming removed 7 bases at V and 7 bases at J, with 14 bases between. CDR1 and CDR2 (germline): MDHEN, SYDVKM. The CDR3 sequence is CASITRGSNSPLHF. The CDR3 DNA follows: TGTGCCAGCATTACCAGGGGATCAAATTCACCCCTCCACTTT.

This clonotype was seen more than once but under ten times. The gene calls are TRBV20-1 and TRBJ1-2, with D possibly TRBD1 on 6 matching bases. Germline V gene data show CDR1 as DFQATT and CDR2 as SNEGSKA (reference sequence). Trimming shortened V by 4 bases and J by 2 bases, and 17 bases separated the two germline ends. This CDR3 has 15 amino acids. This chain's CDR3 is CSANRVSHRNYGYTF. CDR3 sequence (DNA): TGCAGTGCTAACAGGGTTAGCCATAGAAACTATGGCTACACCTTC.

The rearrangement uses TRBV15 and TRBJ2-7, with D unresolved. This CDR3 region has 13 residues. Germline V CDR1 and CDR2: LNHNV, YYDKDF (reference sequence). The ends were cut back, 8 bases at V and 1 base at J, with 12 bases in the middle. Written as DNA, the CDR3 is TGTGCCACCGCCCGGGCAGGTTCCTACGAGCAGTACGTC. Its translation: CATARAGSYEQYV.

The J gene is TRBJ2-6, the V gene TRBV28, with TRBD1 matching over 8 bases. V shed 9 bases and J 0 bases; nucleotides not matched to a gene: 7. The CDR3 spans 16 residues. Germline V gene sequence: CDR1 MDHEN, CDR2 SYDVKM. DNA of the CDR3: TGTGCCAGTACGGGACAGGACAACTCTGGGGCCAACGTCCTGACTTTC. Its protein is CASTGQDNSGANVLTF.

This chain connects TRBV28 to TRBJ2-2; TRBD2 might be the D (6 bases). Trimming cost V 2 bases and J 6 bases, with 25 bases left between them. Germline V lookup: CDR1 MDHEN, CDR2 SYDVKM. The CDR3 contains 19 residues. The CDR3 DNA sequence: TGTGCCAGCAGTTTAGGCGGTAGGAGGGGCAGGGTCCACCCCGGGGAGCTGTTTTTT. This codes for CASSLGGRRGRVHPGELFF.